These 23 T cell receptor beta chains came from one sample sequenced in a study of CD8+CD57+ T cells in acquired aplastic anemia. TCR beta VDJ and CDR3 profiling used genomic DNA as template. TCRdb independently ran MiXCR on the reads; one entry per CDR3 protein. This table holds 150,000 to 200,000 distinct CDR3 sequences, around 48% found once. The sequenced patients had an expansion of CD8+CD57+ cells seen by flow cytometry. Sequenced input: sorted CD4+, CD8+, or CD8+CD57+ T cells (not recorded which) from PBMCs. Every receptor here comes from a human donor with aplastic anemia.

CDR3 sequence: CSWGQGNQPQHF. The CDR3 nucleotides are TGCAGCTGGGGACAGGGCAATCAGCCCCAGCATTTT. The V gene is TRBV29-1, the J gene TRBJ1-5; 8 bases align to TRBD1. The germline gives CDR1 SQVTM, CDR2 ANQGSEA. The CDR3 is 12 amino acids. The J segment lost 2 bases and the V segment lost 8 bases, leaving 2 bases of the junction unmatched. Variable domain in full (rest from reference TRBV29-1 and TRBJ1-5): SAVISQKPSRDICQRGTSLTIQCQVDSQVTMMFWYRQQPGQSLTLIATANQGSEATYESGFVIDKFPISRPNLTFSTLTVSNMSPEDSSIYLCSWGQGNQPQHFGDGTRLSIL.

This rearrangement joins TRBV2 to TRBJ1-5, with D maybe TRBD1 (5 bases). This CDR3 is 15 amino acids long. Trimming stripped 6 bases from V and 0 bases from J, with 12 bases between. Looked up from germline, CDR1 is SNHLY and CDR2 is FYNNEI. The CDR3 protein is CASRQERDSNQPQHF. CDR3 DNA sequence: TGTGCCAGCAGACAGGAAAGGGATAGCAATCAGCCCCAGCATTTT.

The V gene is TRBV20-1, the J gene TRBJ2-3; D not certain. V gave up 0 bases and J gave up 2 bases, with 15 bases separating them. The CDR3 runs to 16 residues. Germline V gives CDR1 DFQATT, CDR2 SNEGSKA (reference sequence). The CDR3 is CSARDYRAPHTDTQYF. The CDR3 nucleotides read TGCAGTGCTAGAGATTACCGGGCCCCACACACAGATACGCAGTATTTT.

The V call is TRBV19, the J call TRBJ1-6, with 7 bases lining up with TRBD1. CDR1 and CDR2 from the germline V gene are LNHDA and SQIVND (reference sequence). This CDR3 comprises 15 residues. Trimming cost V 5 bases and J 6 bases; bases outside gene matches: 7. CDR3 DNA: TGTGCCAGTAGTGAAGACAGGGCCCCTAATTCACCCCTCCACTTT. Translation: CASSEDRAPNSPLHF.

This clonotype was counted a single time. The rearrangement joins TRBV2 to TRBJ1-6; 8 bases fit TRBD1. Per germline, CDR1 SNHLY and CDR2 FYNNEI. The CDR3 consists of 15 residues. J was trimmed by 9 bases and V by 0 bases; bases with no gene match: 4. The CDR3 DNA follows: TGTGCCAGCAGTGAAGCGAGAGGACAGGGTTCACCCCTCCACTTT. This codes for CASSEARGQGSPLHF.

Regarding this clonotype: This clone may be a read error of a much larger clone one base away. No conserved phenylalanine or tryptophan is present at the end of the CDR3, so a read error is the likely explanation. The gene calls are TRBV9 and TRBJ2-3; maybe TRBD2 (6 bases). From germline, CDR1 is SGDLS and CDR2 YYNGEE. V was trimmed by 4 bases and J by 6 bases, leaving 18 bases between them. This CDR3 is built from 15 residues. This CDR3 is CASSRSGPIGDTQYV. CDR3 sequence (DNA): TGTGCCAGCAGCCGCAGCGGGCCGATTGGGGATACGCAGTATGTT.

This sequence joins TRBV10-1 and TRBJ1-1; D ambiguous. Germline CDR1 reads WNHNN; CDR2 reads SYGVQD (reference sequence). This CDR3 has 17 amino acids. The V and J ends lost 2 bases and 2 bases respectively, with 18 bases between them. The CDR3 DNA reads TGCGCCAGCAGTGAGATCTGTCGTAGCCACTACAACACTGAAGCTTTCTTT. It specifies CASSEICRSHYNTEAFF.

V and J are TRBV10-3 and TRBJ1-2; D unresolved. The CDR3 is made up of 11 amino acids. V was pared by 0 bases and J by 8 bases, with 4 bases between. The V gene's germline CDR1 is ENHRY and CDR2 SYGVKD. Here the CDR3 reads CAISESIGYTF. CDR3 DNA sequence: TGTGCCATCAGTGAGTCGATCGGCTACACCTTC.

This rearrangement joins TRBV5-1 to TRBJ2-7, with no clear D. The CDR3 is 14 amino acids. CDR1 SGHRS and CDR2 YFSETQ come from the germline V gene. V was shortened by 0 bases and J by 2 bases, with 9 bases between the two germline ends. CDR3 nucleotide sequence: TGCGCCAGCAGCTTGGGCATAGTTCCCTACGAGCAGTACTTC. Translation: CASSLGIVPYEQYF.

The CDR3 nucleotides read TGCAGCGTTAAGACAGACTACGAGCAGTACTTC. As protein: CSVKTDYEQYF. The chain carries TRBV29-1 and TRBJ2-7, with D possibly TRBD1 on 5 matching bases. Germline assignment: CDR1 SQVTM and CDR2 ANQGSEA. The ends were cut back, 5 bases at V and 3 bases at J, with 8 bases in the middle. The CDR3 has 11 residues.

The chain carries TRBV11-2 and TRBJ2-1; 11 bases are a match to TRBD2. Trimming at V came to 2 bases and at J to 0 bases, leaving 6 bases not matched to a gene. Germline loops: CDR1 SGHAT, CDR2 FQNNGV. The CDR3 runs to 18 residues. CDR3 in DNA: TGTGCCAGCAGCTTATTCCTAGCGGGGGGTGCCTCCTACAATGAGCAGTTCTTC. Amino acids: CASSLFLAGGASYNEQFF.

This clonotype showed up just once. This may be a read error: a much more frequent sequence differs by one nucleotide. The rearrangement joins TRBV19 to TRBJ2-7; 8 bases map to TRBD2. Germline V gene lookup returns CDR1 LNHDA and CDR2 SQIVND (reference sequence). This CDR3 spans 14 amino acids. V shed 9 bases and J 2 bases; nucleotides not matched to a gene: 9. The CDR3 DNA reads TGTGCCAGCACTTCGGGGGGGCTCCCCTACGAGCAGTACTTC. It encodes CASTSGGLPYEQYF.

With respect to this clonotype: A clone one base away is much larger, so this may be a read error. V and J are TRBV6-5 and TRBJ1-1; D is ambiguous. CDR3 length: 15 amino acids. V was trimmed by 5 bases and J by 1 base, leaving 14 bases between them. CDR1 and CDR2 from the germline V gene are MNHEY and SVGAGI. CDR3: CASSHFSASNTEAFF. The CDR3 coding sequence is TGTGCCAGCAGTCACTTTTCGGCTTCGAACACTGAAGCTTTCTTT.

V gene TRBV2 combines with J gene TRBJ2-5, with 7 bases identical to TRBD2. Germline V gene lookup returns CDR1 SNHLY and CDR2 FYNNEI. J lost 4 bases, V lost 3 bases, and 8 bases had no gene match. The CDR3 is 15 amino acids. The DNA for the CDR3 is TGTGCCAGCAGTGATTTCGGCGGGAGCGGAGAGACCCAGTACTTC. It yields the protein CASSDFGGSGETQYF. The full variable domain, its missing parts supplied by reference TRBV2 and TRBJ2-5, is EPEVTQTPSHQVTQMGQEVILRCVPISNHLYFYWYRQILGQKVEFLVSFYNNEISEKSEIFDDQFSVERPDGSNFTLKIRSTKLEDSAMYFCASSDFGGSGETQYFGPGTRLLVL.

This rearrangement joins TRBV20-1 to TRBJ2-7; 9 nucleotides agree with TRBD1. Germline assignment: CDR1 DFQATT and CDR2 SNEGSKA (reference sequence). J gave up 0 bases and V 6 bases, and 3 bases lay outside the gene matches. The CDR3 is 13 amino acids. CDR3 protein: CSAKGQGSYEQYF. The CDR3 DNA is TGCAGTGCCAAGGGACAGGGCTCCTACGAGCAGTACTTC.

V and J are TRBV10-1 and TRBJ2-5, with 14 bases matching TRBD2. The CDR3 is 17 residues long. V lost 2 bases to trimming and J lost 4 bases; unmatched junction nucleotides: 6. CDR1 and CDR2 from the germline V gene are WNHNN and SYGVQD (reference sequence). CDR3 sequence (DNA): TGCGCCAGCAGTGAGGGACTAGCGGGAGGCCCTACAGAGACCCAGTACTTC. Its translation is CASSEGLAGGPTETQYF.

The CDR3 DNA is TGTGCCAGCAGCTTCTTACAGAGCGAGACCCAGTACTTC. Protein product: CASSFLQSETQYF. The J gene is TRBJ2-5, the V gene TRBV7-2; D is unclear. The V and J ends lost 3 bases and 5 bases respectively, with 10 bases between them. Germline lookup yields CDR1 SGHTA and CDR2 FQGNSA. The CDR3 is made up of 13 amino acids.

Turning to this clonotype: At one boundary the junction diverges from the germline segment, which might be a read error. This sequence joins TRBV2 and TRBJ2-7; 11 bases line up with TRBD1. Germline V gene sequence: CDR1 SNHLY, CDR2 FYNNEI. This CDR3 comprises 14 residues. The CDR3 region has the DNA TGTGCCAGCAGCTACCGGGACAGGGGGGACGAGCAGTGCTTC. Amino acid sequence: CASSYRDRGDEQCF.

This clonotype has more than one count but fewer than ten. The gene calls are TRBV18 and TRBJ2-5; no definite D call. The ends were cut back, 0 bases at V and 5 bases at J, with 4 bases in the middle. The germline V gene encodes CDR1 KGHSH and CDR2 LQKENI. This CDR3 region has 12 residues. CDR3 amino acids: CASSPPGETQYF. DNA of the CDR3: TGTGCCAGCTCACCACCGGGGGAGACCCAGTACTTC.

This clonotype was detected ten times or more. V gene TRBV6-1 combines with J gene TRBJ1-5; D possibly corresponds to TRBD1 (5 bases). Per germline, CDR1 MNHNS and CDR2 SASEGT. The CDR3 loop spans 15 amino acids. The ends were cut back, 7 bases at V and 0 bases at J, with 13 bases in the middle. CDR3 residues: CASTPQGSSNQPQHF. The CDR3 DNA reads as TGTGCCAGCACGCCCCAGGGCTCTAGCAATCAGCCCCAGCATTTT.

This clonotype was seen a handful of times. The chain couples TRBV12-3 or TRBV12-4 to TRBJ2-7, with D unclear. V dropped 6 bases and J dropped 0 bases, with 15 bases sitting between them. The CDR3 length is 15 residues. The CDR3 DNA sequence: TGTGCCAGCAGACATACCGGGCGACCCTCCTACGAGCAGTACTTC. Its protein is CASRHTGRPSYEQYF.

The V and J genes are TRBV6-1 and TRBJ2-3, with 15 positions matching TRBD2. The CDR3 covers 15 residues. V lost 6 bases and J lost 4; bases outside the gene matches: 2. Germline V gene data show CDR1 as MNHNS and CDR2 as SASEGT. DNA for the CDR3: TGTGCCAGCAGCGGACTAGCGGGGGGGCCAGATACGCAGTATTTT. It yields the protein CASSGLAGGPDTQYF.

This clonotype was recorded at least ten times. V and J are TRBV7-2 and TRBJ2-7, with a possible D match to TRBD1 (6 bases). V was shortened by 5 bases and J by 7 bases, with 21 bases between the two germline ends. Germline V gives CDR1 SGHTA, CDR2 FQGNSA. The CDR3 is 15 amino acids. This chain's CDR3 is CASSPTGLGAGEQYF. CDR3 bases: TGTGCCAGCAGCCCAACAGGGCTGGGGGCGGGTGAGCAGTACTTC.